This paragraph reports one T cell receptor (beta chain). V was clipped by 0 bases and J by 6 bases, with 13 bases between them. This CDR3 is built from 15 residues. The germline V gene has CDR1 SGHRS and CDR2 YFSETQ. This sample is drawn from a study of blood T cell repertoires in COVID-19. Overall study context: T cells, B-cell-depleted T cells, or PBMCs provided the cDNA or gDNA that served as material.

Under the authors' procedure: Nucleated cell number was recorded as an estimate derived from reference gene primer amplification. Data came from immunoSEQ multiplex PCR; TCRdb stores just in-frame clones and leaves some out. D and trimming were read from the DNA, whereas the V and J calls and clone size are those reported in that table. Here the sample spans more than 60,000 clones, 87% being singletons. The clonotype comes from a woman aged 80 or over with active or convalescent COVID-19. The sequencing input was peripheral blood. The chain links TRBV5-1 to TRBJ1-5; D unclear. The CDR3 region is CASSLVGGRSQPQHF. CDR3 sequence (DNA): TGCGCCAGCAGCTTGGTGGGCGGGAGAAGTCAGCCCCAGCATTTT.